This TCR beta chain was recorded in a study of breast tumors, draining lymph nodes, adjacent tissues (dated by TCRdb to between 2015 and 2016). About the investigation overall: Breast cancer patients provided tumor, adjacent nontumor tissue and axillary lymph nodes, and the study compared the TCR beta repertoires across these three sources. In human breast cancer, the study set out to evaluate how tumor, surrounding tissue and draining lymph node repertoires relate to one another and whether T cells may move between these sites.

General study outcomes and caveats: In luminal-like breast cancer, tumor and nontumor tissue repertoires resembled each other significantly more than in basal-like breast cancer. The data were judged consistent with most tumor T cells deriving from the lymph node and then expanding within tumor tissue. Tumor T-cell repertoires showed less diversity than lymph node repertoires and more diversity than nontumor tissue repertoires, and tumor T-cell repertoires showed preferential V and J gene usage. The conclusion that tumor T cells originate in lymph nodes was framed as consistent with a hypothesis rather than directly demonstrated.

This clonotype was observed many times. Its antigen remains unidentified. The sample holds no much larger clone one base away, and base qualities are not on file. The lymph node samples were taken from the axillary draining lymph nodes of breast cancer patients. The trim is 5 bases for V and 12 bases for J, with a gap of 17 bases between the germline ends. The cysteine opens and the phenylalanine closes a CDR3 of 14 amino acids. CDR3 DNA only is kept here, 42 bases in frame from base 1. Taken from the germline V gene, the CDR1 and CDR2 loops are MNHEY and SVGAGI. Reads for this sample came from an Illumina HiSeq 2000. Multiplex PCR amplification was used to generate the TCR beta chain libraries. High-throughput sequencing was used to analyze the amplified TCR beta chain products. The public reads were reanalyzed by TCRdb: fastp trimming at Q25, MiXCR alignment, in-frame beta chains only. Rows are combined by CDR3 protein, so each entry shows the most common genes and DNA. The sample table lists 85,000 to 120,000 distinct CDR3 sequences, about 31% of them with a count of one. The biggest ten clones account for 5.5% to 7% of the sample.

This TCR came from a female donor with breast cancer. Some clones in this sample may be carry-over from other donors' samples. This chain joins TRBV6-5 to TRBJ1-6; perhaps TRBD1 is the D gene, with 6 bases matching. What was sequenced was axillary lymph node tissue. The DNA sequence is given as TGTGCCAGCAGTCACGCCCCACAGGGTAAACCCCTCCACTTT. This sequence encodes CASSHAPQGKPLHF.